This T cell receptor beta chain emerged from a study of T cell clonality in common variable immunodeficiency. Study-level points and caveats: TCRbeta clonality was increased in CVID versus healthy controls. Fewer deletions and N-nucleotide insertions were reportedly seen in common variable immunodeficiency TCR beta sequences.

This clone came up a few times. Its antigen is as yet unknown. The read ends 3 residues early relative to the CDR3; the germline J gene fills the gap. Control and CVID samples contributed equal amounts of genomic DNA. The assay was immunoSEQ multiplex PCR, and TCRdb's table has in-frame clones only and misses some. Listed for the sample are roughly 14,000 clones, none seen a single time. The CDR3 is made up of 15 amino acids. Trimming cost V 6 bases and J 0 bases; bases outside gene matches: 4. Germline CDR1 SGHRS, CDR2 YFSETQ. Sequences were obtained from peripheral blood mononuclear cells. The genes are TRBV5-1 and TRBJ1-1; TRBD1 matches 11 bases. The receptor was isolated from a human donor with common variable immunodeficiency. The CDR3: CASTGQGALNTEAFF. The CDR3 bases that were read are TGCGCCAGCACCGGACAGGGGGCCCTGAACACTGAA.